Presented here are 2 T cell receptor beta chains from one specimen sequenced in a study of T cell responses to AZD1222 COVID-19 vaccine (dated by TCRdb to about 2021). The sample's time point label, in plain terms: baseline before first vaccination. Libraries came from the immunoSEQ multiplex PCR assay. Not all clones reach the TCRdb copy of this immuneACCESS table, which keeps in-frame sequences only. Checked studies attribute under half of the gap to unresolved V genes and leave the rest unexplained. The sample's clone listing holds about 140,000 clones. Approximately 2% of the sample lies in the top ten. Sequencing was done on a sample of peripheral blood. These receptors were collected from an adult in good health.

The rearrangement joins TRBV30 to TRBJ1-3; D is uncertain. CDR3 length equals 11 residues. The V gene's germline CDR1 is GTSNPN and CDR2 SVGIG (reference sequence). The ends were cut back, 3 bases at V and 4 bases at J, with 4 bases in the middle. The CDR3 coding sequence is TGTGCCTGGAGCGAGGGAAACACCATATATTTT. It encodes CAWSEGNTIYF. The full variable domain, in which reference TRBV30 and TRBJ1-3 provide the parts outside the CDR3, is SQTIHQWPATLVQPVGSPLSLECTVEGTSNPNLYWYRQAAGRGLQLLFYSVGIGQISSEVPQNLSASRPQDRQFILSSKKLLLSDSGFYLCAWSEGNTIYFGEGSWLTVV.

The V gene is TRBV19, the J gene TRBJ2-1, with no clear D. Trimming cost V 2 bases and J 9 bases, with 8 bases left between them. CDR1 and CDR2 (germline): LNHDA, SQIVND (reference sequence). This CDR3 region has 12 residues. The CDR3 loop reads CASSISAGEQFF. Written as DNA, the CDR3 is TGTGCCAGTAGTATATCCGCAGGTGAGCAGTTCTTC.